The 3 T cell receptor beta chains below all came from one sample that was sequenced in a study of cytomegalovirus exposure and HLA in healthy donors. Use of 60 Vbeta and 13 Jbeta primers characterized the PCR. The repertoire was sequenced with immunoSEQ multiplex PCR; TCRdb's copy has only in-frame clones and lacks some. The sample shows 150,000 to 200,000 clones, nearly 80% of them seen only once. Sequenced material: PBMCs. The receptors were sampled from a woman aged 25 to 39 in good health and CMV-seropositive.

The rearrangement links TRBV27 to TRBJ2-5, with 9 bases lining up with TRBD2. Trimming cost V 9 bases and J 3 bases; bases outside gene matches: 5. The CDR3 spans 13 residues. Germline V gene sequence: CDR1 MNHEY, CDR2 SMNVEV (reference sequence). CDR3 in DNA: TGTGCCAGTACCGGGACTAGCAAAGAGACCCAGTACTTC. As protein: CASTGTSKETQYF.

CDR3 sequence reads: CASSLARGREQYF. The CDR3 bases are TGTGCCAGCAGCTTAGCTAGAGGTCGCGAGCAGTACTTC. The chain couples TRBV7-6 to TRBJ2-7; D is unresolved. Per the germline V gene, CDR1 is SGHVS and CDR2 is FNYEAQ. V was trimmed by 0 bases and J by 6 bases, leaving 9 bases between them. The CDR3 length is 13 residues.

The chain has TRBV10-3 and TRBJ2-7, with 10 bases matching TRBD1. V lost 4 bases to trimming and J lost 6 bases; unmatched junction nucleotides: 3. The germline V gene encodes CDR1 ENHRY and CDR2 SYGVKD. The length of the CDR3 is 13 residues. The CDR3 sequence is CAISGDRGSEQYF. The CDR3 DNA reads TGTGCCATCAGTGGGGACAGGGGCTCCGAGCAGTACTTC.